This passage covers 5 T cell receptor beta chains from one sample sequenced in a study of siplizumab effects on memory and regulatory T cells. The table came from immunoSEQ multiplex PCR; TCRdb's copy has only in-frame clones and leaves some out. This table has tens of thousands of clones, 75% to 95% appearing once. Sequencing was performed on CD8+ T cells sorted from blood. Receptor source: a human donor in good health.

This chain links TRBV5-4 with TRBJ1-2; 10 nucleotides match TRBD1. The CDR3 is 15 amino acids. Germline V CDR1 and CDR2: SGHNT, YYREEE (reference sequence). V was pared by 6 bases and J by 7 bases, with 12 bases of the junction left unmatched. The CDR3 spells CASNLLPGQGTGYTF. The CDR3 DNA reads TGTGCCAGCAACCTTCTACCGGGACAGGGGACTGGCTACACCTTC.

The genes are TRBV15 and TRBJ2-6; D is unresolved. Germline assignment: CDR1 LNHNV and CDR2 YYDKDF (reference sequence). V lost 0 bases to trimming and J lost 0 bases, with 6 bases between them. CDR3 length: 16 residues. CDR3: CATSRDHLSGANVLTF. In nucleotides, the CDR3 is TGTGCCACCAGCAGAGACCATCTCTCTGGGGCCAACGTCCTGACTTTC. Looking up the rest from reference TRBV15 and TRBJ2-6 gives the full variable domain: DAMVIQNPRYQVTQFGKPVTLSCSQTLNHNVMYWYQQKSSQAPKLLFHYYDKDFNNEADTPDNFQSRRPNTSFCFLDIRSPGLGDTAMYLCATSRDHLSGANVLTFGAGSRLTVL.

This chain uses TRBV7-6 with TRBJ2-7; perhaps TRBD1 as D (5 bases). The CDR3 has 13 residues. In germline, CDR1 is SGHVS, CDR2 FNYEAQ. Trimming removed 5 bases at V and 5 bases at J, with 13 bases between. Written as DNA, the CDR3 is TGTGCCAGCAGCGCCGGCAGGGCGGACGAGCAGTACTTC. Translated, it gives CASSAGRADEQYF.

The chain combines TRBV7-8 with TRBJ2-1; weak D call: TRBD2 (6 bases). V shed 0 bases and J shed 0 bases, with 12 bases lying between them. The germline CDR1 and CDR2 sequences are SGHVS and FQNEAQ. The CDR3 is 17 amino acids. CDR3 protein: CASSLAPSANSYNEQFF. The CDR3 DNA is TGTGCCAGCAGCTTAGCGCCTAGCGCAAACTCCTACAATGAGCAGTTCTTC.

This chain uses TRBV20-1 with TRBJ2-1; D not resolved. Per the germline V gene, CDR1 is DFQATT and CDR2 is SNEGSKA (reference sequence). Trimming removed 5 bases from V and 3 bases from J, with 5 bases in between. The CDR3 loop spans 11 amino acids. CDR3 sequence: CSAWDYNEQFF. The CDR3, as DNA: TGCAGTGCTTGGGACTACAATGAGCAGTTCTTC.